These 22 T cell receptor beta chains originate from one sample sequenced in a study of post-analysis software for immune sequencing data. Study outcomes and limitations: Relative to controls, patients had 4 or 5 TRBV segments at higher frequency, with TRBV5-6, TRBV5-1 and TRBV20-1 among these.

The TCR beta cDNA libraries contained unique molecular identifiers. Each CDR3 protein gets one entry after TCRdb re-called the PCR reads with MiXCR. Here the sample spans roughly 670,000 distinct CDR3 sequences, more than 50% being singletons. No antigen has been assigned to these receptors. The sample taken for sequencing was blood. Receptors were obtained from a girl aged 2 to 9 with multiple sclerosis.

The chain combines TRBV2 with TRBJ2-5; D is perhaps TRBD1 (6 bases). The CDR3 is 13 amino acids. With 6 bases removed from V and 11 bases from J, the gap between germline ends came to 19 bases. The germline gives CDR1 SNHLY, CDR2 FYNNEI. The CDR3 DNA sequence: TGTGCCAGCAGAAAAAACAGGGAAGGGGAGCAGTACTTC. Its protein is CASRKNREGEQYF.

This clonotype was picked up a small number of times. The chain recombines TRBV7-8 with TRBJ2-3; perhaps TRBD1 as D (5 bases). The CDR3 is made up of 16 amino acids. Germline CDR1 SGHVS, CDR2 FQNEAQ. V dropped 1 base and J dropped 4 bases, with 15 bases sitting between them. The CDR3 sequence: CASSLGAATAPDTQYF. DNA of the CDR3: TGTGCCAGCAGCTTAGGCGCGGCGACAGCTCCAGATACGCAGTATTTT. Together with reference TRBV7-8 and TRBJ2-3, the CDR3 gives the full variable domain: GAGVSQSPRYKVAKRGQDVALRCDPISGHVSLFWYQQALGQGPEFLTYFQNEAQLDKSGLPSDRFFAERPEGSVSTLKIQRTQQEDSAVYLCASSLGAATAPDTQYFGPGTRLTVL.

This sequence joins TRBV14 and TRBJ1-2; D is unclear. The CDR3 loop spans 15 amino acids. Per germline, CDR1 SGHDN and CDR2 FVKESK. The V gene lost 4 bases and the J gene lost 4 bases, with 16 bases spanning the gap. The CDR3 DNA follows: TGTGCCAGCAGCCCCCTTCGAGGACCGACCTATGGCTACACCTTC. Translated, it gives CASSPLRGPTYGYTF.

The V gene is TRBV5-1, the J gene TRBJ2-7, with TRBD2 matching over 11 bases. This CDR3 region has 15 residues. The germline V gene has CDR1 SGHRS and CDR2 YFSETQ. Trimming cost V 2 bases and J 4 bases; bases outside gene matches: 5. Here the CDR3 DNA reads TGCGCCAGCAGCTTCAGGGGGACTAGCGGTTACGAGCAGTACTTC. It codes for CASSFRGTSGYEQYF.

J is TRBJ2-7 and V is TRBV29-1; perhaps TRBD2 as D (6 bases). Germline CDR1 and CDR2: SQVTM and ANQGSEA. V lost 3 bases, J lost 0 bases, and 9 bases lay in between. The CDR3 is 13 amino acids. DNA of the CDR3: TGCAGCGTTGAGACTAGAAGCTCCTACGAGCAGTACTTC. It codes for CSVETRSSYEQYF.

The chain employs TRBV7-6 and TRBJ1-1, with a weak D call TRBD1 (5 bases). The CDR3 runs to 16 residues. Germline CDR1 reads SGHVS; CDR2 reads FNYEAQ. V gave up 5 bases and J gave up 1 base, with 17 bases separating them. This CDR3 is CASSTEVAGANTEAFF. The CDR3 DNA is TGTGCCAGCAGCACGGAAGTAGCTGGGGCGAACACTGAAGCTTTCTTT.

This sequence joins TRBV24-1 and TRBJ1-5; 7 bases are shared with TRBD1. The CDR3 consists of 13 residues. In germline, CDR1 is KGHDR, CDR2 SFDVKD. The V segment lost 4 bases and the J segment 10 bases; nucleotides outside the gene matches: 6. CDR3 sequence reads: CATSEGTDGPQHF. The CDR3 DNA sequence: TGTGCCACCAGTGAAGGGACAGATGGTCCCCAGCATTTT.

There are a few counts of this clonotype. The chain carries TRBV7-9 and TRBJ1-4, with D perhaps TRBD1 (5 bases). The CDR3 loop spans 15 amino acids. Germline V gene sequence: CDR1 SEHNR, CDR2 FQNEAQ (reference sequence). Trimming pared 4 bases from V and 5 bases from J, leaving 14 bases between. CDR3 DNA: TGTGCCAGCAGCTATTGGGTGGACACAAATGAAAAACTGTTTTTT. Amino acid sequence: CASSYWVDTNEKLFF. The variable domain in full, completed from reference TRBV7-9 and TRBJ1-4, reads DTGVSQNPRHKITKRGQNVTFRCDPISEHNRLYWYRQTLGQGPEFLTYFQNEAQLEKSRLLSDRFSAERPKGSFSTLEIQRTEQGDSAMYLCASSYWVDTNEKLFFGSGTQLSVL.

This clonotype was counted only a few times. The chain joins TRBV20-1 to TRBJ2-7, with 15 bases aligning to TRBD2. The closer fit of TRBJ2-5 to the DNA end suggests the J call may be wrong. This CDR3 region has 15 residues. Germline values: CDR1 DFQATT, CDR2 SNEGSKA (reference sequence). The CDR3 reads CSARTSGGAGETQYF. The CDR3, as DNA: TGCAGTGCTCGGACTAGCGGGGGGGCCGGGGAGACCCAGTACTTC.

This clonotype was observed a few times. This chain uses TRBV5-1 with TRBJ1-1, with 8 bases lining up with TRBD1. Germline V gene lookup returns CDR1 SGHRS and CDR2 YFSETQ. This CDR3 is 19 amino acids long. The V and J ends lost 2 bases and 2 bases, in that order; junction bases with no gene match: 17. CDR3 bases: TGCGCCAGCAGCTTTAGCAGGGGGCTGGGCCCTCGACCAAACACTGAAGCTTTCTTT. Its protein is CASSFSRGLGPRPNTEAFF.

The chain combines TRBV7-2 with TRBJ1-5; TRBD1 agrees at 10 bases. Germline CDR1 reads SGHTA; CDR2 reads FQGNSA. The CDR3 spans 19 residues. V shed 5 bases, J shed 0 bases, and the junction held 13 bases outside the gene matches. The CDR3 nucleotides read TGTGCCAGCAGCCCGAACCCTTGGACAGGGGGTTATAGCAATCAGCCCCAGCATTTT. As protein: CASSPNPWTGGYSNQPQHF. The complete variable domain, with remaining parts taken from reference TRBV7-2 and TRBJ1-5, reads GAGVSQSPSNKVTEKGKDVELRCDPISGHTALYWYRQSLGQGLEFLIYFQGNSAPDKSGLPSDRFSAERTGGSVSTLTIQRTQQEDSAVYLCASSPNPWTGGYSNQPQHFGDGTRLSIL.

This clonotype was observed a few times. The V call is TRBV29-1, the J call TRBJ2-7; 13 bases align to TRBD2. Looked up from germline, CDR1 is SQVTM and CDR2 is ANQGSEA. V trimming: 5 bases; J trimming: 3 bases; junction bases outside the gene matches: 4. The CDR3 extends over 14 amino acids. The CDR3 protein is CSVRTSGSHYEQYF. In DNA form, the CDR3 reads TGCAGCGTTCGGACTAGCGGGAGCCACTACGAGCAGTACTTC.

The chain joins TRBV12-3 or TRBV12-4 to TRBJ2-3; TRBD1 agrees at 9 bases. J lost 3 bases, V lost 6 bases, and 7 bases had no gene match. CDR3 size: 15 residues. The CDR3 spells CASSRDRVFTDTQYF. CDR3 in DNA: TGTGCCAGCAGCCGGGACAGGGTCTTTACAGATACGCAGTATTTT.

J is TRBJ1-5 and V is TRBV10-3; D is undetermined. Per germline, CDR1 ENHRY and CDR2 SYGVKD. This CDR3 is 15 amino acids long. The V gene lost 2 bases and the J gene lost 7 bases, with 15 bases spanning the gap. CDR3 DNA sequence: TGTGCCATCAGTGAGCGTCAGGTCAGAGGCCAGCCCCAGCATTTT. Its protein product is CAISERQVRGQPQHF.

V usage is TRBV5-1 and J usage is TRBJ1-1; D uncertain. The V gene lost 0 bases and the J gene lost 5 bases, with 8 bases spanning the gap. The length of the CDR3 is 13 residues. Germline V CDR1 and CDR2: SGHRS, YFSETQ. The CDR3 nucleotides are TGCGCCAGCAGCTTGGTTGCGTCGACTGAAGCTTTCTTT. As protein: CASSLVASTEAFF.

The DNA for the CDR3 is TGTGCCAGCAGTGAAGCGCTTGGCCGGACGAGCTATGGCTACACCTTC. It is translated as CASSEALGRTSYGYTF. The V and J genes are TRBV6-1 and TRBJ1-2; D call uncertain. The CDR3 sequence is 16 residues long. With 0 bases removed from V and 4 bases from J, the gap between germline ends came to 15 bases. Germline CDR1 reads MNHNS; CDR2 reads SASEGT.

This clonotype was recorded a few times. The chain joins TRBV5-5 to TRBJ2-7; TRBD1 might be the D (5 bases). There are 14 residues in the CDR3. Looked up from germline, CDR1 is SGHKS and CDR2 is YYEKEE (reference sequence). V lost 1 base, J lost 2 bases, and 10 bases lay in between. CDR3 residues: CASSLISGPYEQYF. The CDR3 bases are TGTGCCAGCAGCTTGATCTCAGGGCCCTACGAGCAGTACTTC. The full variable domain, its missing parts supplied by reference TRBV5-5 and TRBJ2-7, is DAGVTQSPTHLIKTRGQQVTLRCSPISGHKSVSWYQQVLGQGPQFIFQYYEKEERGRGNFPDRFSARQFPNYSSELNVNALLLGDSALYLCASSLISGPYEQYFGPGTRLTVT.

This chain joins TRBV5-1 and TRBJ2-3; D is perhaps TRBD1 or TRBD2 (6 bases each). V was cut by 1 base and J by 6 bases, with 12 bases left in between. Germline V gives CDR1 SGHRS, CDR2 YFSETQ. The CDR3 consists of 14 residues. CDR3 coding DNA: TGCGCCAGCAGCTTGAGGGGGGCGCGGGATACGCAGTATTTT. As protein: CASSLRGARDTQYF.

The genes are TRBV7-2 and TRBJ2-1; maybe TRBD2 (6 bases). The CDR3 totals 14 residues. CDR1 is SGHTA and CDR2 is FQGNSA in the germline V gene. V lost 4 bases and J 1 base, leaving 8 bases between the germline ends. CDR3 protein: CASSWRGSYNEQFF. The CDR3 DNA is TGTGCCAGCAGCTGGCGGGGTTCCTACAATGAGCAGTTCTTC.

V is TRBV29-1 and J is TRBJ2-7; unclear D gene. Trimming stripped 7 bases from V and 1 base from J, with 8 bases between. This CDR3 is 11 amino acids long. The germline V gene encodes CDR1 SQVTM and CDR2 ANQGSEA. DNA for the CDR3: TGCAGCGGTATAAAATCCTACGAGCAGTACTTC. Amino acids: CSGIKSYEQYF.

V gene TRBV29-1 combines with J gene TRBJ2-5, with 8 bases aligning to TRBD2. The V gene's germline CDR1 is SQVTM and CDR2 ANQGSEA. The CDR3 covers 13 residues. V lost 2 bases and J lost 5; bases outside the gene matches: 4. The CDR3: CSVETSGSETQYF. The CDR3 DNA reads TGCAGCGTTGAAACCAGCGGGAGCGAGACCCAGTACTTC.

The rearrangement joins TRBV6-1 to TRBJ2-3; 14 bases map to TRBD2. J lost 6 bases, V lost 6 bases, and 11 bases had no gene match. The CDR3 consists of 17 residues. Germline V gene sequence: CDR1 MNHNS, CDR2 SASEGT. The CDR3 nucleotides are TGTGCCAGCAGGGGACCGGGACTAGCGGGGGCTGGGGATACGCAGTATTTT. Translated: CASRGPGLAGAGDTQYF.